The sequence of this TCR beta chain was determined in a study of beta chain features in type 1 diabetes. Whole-study findings and limits: Equally in patients and controls, PCR might preferentially amplify shorter templates. Shortening that was moderate but significant affected the TCRB CDR3s of Type 1 diabetes patients in all four CD4+ subsets.

The entirety of the isolated RNA underwent reverse transcription, so expressed TCRB transcripts were sequenced. There were around 3.5 million reads on average in the naive, central memory and regulatory T cell samples. Data came from immunoSEQ multiplex PCR; TCRdb stores just in-frame clones and leaves some out. The sample lists 130,000 or so clones; roughly 17% were seen once. Germline V CDR1 and CDR2: MNHEY, SVGAGI. The V end was cut by 0 bases, the J end by 5 bases, with 14 bases between. The CDR3 runs 16 residues. This clone was observed a few times. Antigen unknown. This sequence was found in a man aged 18 to 29 with type 1 diabetes. V usage is TRBV6-5 and J usage is TRBJ1-5; a weak D match, TRBD1 (5 bases). The sequencing input was central memory CD4+ T cells from blood. The CDR3 sequence: CASSYSAGNLHQPQHF. CDR3 nucleotide sequence: TGTGCCAGCAGTTACTCGGCAGGGAATTTGCATCAGCCCCAGCATTTT.